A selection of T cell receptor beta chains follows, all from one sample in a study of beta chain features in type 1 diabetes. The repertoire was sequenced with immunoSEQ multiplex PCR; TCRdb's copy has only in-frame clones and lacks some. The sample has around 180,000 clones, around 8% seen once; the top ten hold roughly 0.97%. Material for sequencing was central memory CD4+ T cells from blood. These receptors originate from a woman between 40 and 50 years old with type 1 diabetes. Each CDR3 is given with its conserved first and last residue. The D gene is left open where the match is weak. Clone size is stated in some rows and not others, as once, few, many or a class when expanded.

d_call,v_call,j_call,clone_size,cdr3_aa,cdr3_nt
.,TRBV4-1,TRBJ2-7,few,CASSQGVAGNRKEQYF,TGCGCCAGCAGCCAAGGGGTCGCAGGGAATCGAAAGGAGCAGTACTTC
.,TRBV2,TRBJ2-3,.,CASRSLIGTDTQYF,TGTGCCAGCAGGTCACTAATAGGCACAGATACGCAGTATTTT
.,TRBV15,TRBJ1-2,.,CATSRGGGFNYTF,TGTGCCACCAGCAGAGGCGGGGGTTTCAACTACACCTTC
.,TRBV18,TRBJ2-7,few,CASSRTDEQYF,TGTGCCAGCTCAAGGACTGACGAGCAGTACTTC
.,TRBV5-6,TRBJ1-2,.,CASSFRTASGNGYTF,TGTGCCAGCAGCTTCCGGACCGCGTCCGGGAATGGCTACACCTTC
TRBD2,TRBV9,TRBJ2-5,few,CASSPGGRETQYF,TGTGCCAGCAGCCCGGGGGGTAGGGAGACCCAGTACTTC
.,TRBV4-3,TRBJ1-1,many,CASSQEGETEAFF,TGCGCCAGCAGCCAAGAAGGGGAAACTGAAGCTTTCTTT
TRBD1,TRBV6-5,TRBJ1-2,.,CASRRPGQGDGYTF,TGTGCCAGCAGACGCCCGGGACAGGGTGATGGCTACACCTTC
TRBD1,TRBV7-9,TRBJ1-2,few,CASALGTGPSNYGYTF,TGTGCCAGCGCCCTGGGGACAGGGCCTTCTAACTATGGCTACACCTTC
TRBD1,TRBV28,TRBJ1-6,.,CASSLDRARESLHF,TGTGCCAGCAGTTTGGACAGGGCCCGTGAGTCCCTCCACTTT
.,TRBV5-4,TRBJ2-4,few,CASRVGEGTIQYF,TGTGCCAGCAGAGTAGGGGAAGGAACCATTCAGTACTTC
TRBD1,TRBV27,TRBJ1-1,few,CASSSDRGGTEAFF,TGTGCCAGCAGTTCGGACAGGGGTGGGACTGAAGCTTTCTTT
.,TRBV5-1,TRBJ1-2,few,CASREGHDDGYTF,TGCGCCAGCAGAGAAGGACACGACGATGGCTACACCTTC
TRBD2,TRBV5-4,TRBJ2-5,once,CASSLRDYRETQYF,TGTGCCAGCAGCCTACGGGACTATAGGGAGACCCAGTACTTC
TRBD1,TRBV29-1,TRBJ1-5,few,CSAGTGNQPQHF,TGCAGCGCCGGGACAGGGAATCAGCCCCAGCATTTT
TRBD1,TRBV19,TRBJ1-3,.,CASSKNRDSSGNTIYF,TGTGCCAGTAGTAAAAACCGGGACAGCTCTGGAAACACCATATATTTT
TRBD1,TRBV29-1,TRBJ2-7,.,CSARDSTYEQYF,TGCAGCGCTCGGGACAGTACCTACGAGCAGTACTTC
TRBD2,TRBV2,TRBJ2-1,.,CASSDLLAGADNEQFF,TGTGCCAGCAGTGACCTTCTAGCGGGAGCTGACAATGAGCAGTTCTTC
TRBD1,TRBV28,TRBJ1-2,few,CASSQGQGSGYTF,TGTGCCAGCAGTCAGGGACAGGGTAGTGGCTACACCTTC
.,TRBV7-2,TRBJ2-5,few,CASSLRTEETQYF,TGTGCCAGCAGCTTACGGACTGAAGAGACCCAGTACTTC
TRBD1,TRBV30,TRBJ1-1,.,CAWSPGGTEAFF,TGTGCCTGGAGTCCAGGGGGAACTGAAGCTTTCTTT
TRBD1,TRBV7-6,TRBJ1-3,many,CASSPRQGRGNTIYF,TGTGCCAGCAGCCCTAGACAGGGAAGGGGAAACACCATATATTTT
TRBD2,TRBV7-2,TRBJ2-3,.,CASSLGPGGPSTDTQYF,TGTGCCAGCAGCCTAGGCCCGGGGGGTCCTAGCACAGATACGCAGTATTTT
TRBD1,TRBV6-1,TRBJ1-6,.,CASSEAYRGSPLHF,TGTGCCAGCAGTGAAGCCTACAGGGGATCACCCCTCCACTTT
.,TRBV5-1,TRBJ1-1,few,CASSLSTDNTEAFF,TGCGCCAGCAGCTTGAGCACAGACAACACTGAAGCTTTCTTT
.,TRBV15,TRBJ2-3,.,CATSLDWDTQYF,TGTGCCACCAGCCTAGATTGGGATACGCAGTATTTT